This T cell receptor (beta chain) came from a study of lymphopenia after photon versus proton radiotherapy. This CDR3 has 14 residues. V was trimmed by 5 bases and J by 0 bases, leaving 11 bases between them. Germline values: CDR1 SGHTA, CDR2 FQGNSA. Study conclusions and caveats: Larger post-nadir TCR diversity loss correlated inversely with survival in deceased patients. Under photons, naive T cells and diversity fell while effector/memory populations rose. Only patients who died were analyzed for survival; proton advantage is unproven. Post-nadir diversity loss with photons came from oligoclonal expansion, particularly CD8+ Temra cells.

About this clone: Its target is not known. The sample contains more than one DNA sequence encoding this CDR3.

Data came from immunoSEQ multiplex PCR; TCRdb stores just in-frame clones and leaves some out. The profile shows about 160,000 clones, approximately 86% of them singletons. This specimen consisted of peripheral blood, obtained from a patient treated with photon-based radiotherapy. The clonotype comes from a man in his forties or fifties with gastric cancer. This chain joins TRBV7-2 and TRBJ2-7, with a tentative D call TRBD1 (5 bases). The CDR3 protein is CASSLDRSSYEQYF. CDR3 sequence (DNA): TGTGCCAGCAGCCTAGACAGAAGCTCCTACGAGCAGTACTTC.